What follows are 6 T cell receptor beta chains derived from one specimen sequenced in a study of shared clonotypes between healthy human individuals. Some clones are missing from TCRdb's copy, which holds only in-frame ones; the method was immunoSEQ multiplex PCR. The sample lists about 2,100,000 clones, approximately 94% occurring once. CD45RO-negative cells were positively selected for CCR7, leaving out terminally differentiated effector memory CD45RA+ cells. The sample consisted of naive CD8+ T cells from PBMCs. All receptors derive from a man aged 18 to 30 in good health. Some clones in this sample may be carry-over from other donors' samples.

About this clone: Within the sample, other DNA sequences also encode this same CDR3. The rearrangement links TRBV7-9 to TRBJ2-5; D not resolved. The CDR3 covers 13 residues. Per the germline V gene, CDR1 is SEHNR and CDR2 is FQNEAQ (reference sequence). V was shortened by 4 bases and J by 0 bases, with 6 bases between the two germline ends. This CDR3 reads CASSSRNQETQYF. Written as DNA, the CDR3 is TGTGCCAGCAGCTCCAGGAACCAAGAGACCCAGTACTTC.

The V gene is TRBV9, the J gene TRBJ1-2; D gene uncertain. The CDR3 consists of 14 residues. Trimming removed 0 bases from V and 4 bases from J, with 10 bases in between. Germline assignment: CDR1 SGDLS and CDR2 YYNGEE. The CDR3 protein is CASSVVPSLYGYTF. As DNA, the CDR3 is TGTGCCAGCAGCGTAGTCCCGAGCCTCTATGGCTACACCTTC. Full variable domain (rest looked up from reference TRBV9 and TRBJ1-2): DSGVTQTPKHLITATGQRVTLRCSPRSGDLSVYWYQQSLDQGLQFLIQYYNGEERAKGNILERFSAQQFPDLHSELNLSSLELGDSALYFCASSVVPSLYGYTFGSGTRLTVV.

The rearrangement links TRBV5-3 to TRBJ1-3; TRBD1 agrees at 8 bases. TRBV5-3 is an ORF, with its function uncertain. This CDR3 region has 14 residues. V was clipped by 5 bases and J by 4 bases; unmatched bases: 5. The CDR3 sequence: CARRRTGRGNTIYF. CDR3 nucleotides: TGTGCCAGAAGGCGGACAGGGCGCGGAAACACCATATATTTT.

Comments on this clone: The same CDR3 also results from other DNA sequences found in this sample. The chain recombines TRBV11-1 with TRBJ2-7; D is possibly TRBD1 or TRBD2 (5 bases each). The CDR3 contains 12 residues. Trimming stripped 5 bases from V and 3 bases from J, with 8 bases between. CDR1 and CDR2 from the germline V gene are SGHAT and FQDESV (reference sequence). CDR3 nucleotide sequence: TGTGCCAGCAGCCTGGGGGACTACGAGCAGTACTTC. Translating it yields CASSLGDYEQYF.

In this sample, this clone turned up a few times. The chain carries TRBV27 and TRBJ2-7; either TRBD1 or TRBD2 may fit D (6 bases each). There are 14 residues in the CDR3. CDR1 and CDR2 from the germline V gene are MNHEY and SMNVEV (reference sequence). V shed 2 bases and J shed 3 bases, with 11 bases lying between them. The CDR3 loop reads CASSLVEGDYEQYF. CDR3 DNA sequence: TGTGCCAGCAGTTTAGTGGAGGGGGACTACGAGCAGTACTTC.

In regard to this clone: The same CDR3 also results from other DNA sequences found in this sample. The chain uses TRBV27 and TRBJ2-1; no clear D gene. V lost 4 bases and J 9 bases, leaving 7 bases between the germline ends. This CDR3 contains 11 residues. CDR1 MNHEY and CDR2 SMNVEV come from the germline V gene (reference sequence). DNA for the CDR3: TGTGCCAGCAGTTCGTCGCTTGAGCAGTTCTTC. This encodes CASSSSLEQFF.